This record looks at one TCR beta chain sequence and its context. Its target is unknown. Trimming removed 7 bases at V and 3 bases at J, with 12 bases between. The CDR3 is made up of 14 amino acids. In germline, CDR1 is SEHNR, CDR2 FQNEAQ (reference sequence). The sample belongs to a study of CD8 T cells in ankylosing spondylitis. From the 5' RACE reads, TCRdb called clonotypes with MiXCR, one entry per CDR3 protein. The sample shows roughly 400,000 distinct CDR3 sequences, 20% to 25% of them seen only once. Study conclusions and caveats: Seemingly characteristic of ankylosing spondylitis blood was a TCR beta motif consisting of several highly homologous variants.

The sequenced sample was blood, either unsorted or a sorted T cell fraction (not recorded which). This TCR was recovered from a male donor with ankylosing spondylitis. The chain couples TRBV7-9 to TRBJ2-2, with D perhaps TRBD1 or TRBD2 (6 bases each). CDR3 loop: CASNRERDTGELFF. For the CDR3, the DNA is TGTGCCAGCAACAGGGAGCGGGACACCGGGGAGCTGTTTTTT.